This T cell receptor beta chain is from a study of cytomegalovirus exposure and HLA in healthy donors (dated by TCRdb to about 2017). Broadly, across the study: In an earlier analysis of approximately 640 of the donors, 250 to 300 Gb of sequence data and approximately 120 million unique TCR beta sequences from roughly 200 million T cells were reported. Approximately 310 gigabases of sequencing data and 78 million or so unique TCR sequences were included in an early release covering 550 to 650 HLA-typed donors. The genetic ancestry cluster associated with self-reported Caucasian donors included around 76% of the 300 to 400 genotyped donors. The aim of the study was to test whether cataloging public T cell receptors could identify signatures of past pathogen exposure. The T cell repertoires of some 670 subjects were profiled by immunosequencing and related to cytomegalovirus serostatus. Besides the first cohort of around 670 subjects, a separate validation cohort made up of 120 different subjects was used. To predict cytomegalovirus infection status, the study combined high-throughput TCR immunosequencing, statistical association of individual TCRs with disease status, and machine learning. To study patterns of TCR occurrence, a later analysis re-analyzed previously published TCR beta repertoires from just over 650 donors and added high-resolution HLA genotyping. Rather than drawing on any new phenotypic data, the later analysis identified candidate immune exposures from TCR beta sequences and the way those sequences occurred across donors. To decide whether each TCR beta V gene segment behaved as functional or pseudogenic, an earlier analysis of some 600 of the donors relied on high-throughput TCR beta sequencing. Alongside the repertoire data, information on donor age, sex, ethnicity and CMV serostatus was compiled. A later genetic analysis used genome-wide SNP genotypes for about three fifths of the 666 donors, treating that subset as a discovery cohort. Every repertoire in the discovery cohort had been generated on one and the same sequencing platform. Class I and class II HLA loci were covered by the typing at four-digit resolution. Typing coverage differed by locus: A, B, C, DRB1 and DQB1 were typed in about 620-640 donors, DQA1 in 500 to 550, DPA1 in 606, and DPB1 in 400 to 480. Roughly 5 DR-DQ haplotypes were treated as single units for association and clustering because of strong linkage in the cohort. Among about 410 genotyped donors of the cohort, an average of around 220,000 unique TCR beta nucleotide sequences was sequenced per donor, of which about 19% were non-productive.

The cohort comprised around 700 healthy bone marrow donors. Cohort members were all nominally healthy when sampled, although unrecorded immune exposures were likely present. The donor tested CMV seronegative and was one of the 352 seronegative cohort members. A peripheral blood sample was provided by each donor, and peripheral blood mononuclear cells were used for TCR beta sequencing. The Qiagen DNeasy Blood Extraction Kit was used to extract genomic DNA from the blood cell samples. Counted from cysteine to phenylalanine, this CDR3 has 16 amino acids. Only CDR3 DNA is held: 48 bases, read in frame from base 1. CDR1 and CDR2 are read off the germline V gene as SGHRS and YFSETQ. The junction shows trimming of 4 bases on V and 7 bases on J, and the gene matches do not reach 10 bases of it. Points on this clone: The specificity of this receptor is unknown. Base qualities are missing; no much larger clone stands one base away.

Findings and caveats that apply to the study as a whole: Some IMGT-functional V segments, including TRBV6-2 and TRBV6-3, could not be distinguished by the 87-base-pair reads and were therefore excluded. Three of the identified cytomegalovirus-associated TCR beta chains were confirmed in vitro to be specific for cytomegalovirus antigens. For the cohort, immune exposure information was limited to CMV serostatus. Broadly in line with IMGT annotations, most TCR beta V segments showed up in productive rearrangements about 90% or about 30% of the time in an earlier analysis of some 590 of the donors. Because some donors lacked HLA typing at each locus, the association tests relied only on the typed subset. In a later analysis, the rate of TCR association differed among HLA loci, with DRB1 alleles having the most associated TCRs and HLA-C alleles having the fewest. Linkage disequilibrium might explain the correlated functional status among segregating V segments, but an unknown experimental factor could not be excluded. A total of 150 or so TCR beta chains were listed by the study as associated with cytomegalovirus. At a false discovery rate of 0.05, a later analysis linked around 17,000 TCR beta sequences to specific HLA alleles. A further reported finding was that TCR beta sequences accurately predicted the HLA-A and HLA-B alleles for most subjects in the first cohort. When HLA alleles, especially DR and DQ, strongly co-occurred, attributing TCR associations to individual alleles was difficult. Presence/absence analyses assumed roughly uniform sequencing depth across donors, an assumption that may not hold. The earlier analysis of 587 of the donors excluded roughly 17 rarely observed V segments, including chromosome 9 orphons, because counts were too low. V-gene and J-gene trimming of TCR beta chains was associated with a missense DCLRE1C variant in a later genetic analysis, and the association was replicated in an independent cohort. Cytomegalovirus status was reported to be diagnosed by the classifier with high specificity and sensitivity in both the original and validation cohorts. Compared with the roughly 710-donor mean, donors in an Asian-associated ancestry cluster had fewer N-insertions in productive TCRs, according to a later genetic analysis. Across donors, most TCR sequences were observed very rarely, whereas some public TCRs were present in many individuals. The authors suggested that the approach could potentially be generalized to other disease states and immunological phenotypes. According to a later analysis, parvovirus B19, influenza, CMV and Epstein-Barr virus appeared linked to several top co-occurrence clusters. The cohort was sequenced for TCR beta chains only, and without alpha or paired-chain data the features that could be detected were limited. In a later analysis, most CMV-associated TCR beta chains were found to appear HLA-restricted, with HLA associations seemingly driven largely by CMV exposure. A cluster of highly shared sequence variants was judged likely to be a technical artifact of the sequencing pipeline. Compared with equally common non-associated chains, HLA-associated TCR beta chains in a later analysis were more clonally expanded and had lower generation probabilities.

The method behind the library was the immunoSEQ multiplex PCR assay. For the multiplex PCR, a mixture combining 60 forward primers for TCR Vbeta segments and 13 reverse primers for TCR Jbeta segments was used. The CDR3 region of rearranged TCR beta genes was amplified from genomic DNA with a multiplex PCR assay. Amplified TCR beta libraries were sequenced as 87-base-pair reads on the Illumina HiSeq System. Per the original workflow: In a later analysis, some 80 million unique TCR beta chains were counted across the roughly 670 repertoires, and about 9.9 million of these chains were shared by at least two donors. Raw reads were error-corrected and collapsed into unique sequences with a nearest-neighbor algorithm that merged closely related sequences to remove PCR and sequencing errors. To assign V, D and J gene segments, CDR3 sequences were aligned to IMGT reference sequences. For a sequence to be retained, a match of at least six nucleotides to both a V gene segment and a J gene segment was required. A rearrangement counted as productive if the CDR3 had no stop codons and remained in frame with V and J, and every other rearrangement counted as non-productive. CDR3 was defined according to IMGT convention as the region running from the second conserved V-encoded cysteine to the conserved J-encoded phenylalanine. The earlier analysis of roughly 590 of the donors excluded any sequence lacking an unambiguous match to a single V gene segment. An earlier analysis of under 750 of the donors called V segments functional above 56.7% productive rearrangements and segregating when the between-donor standard deviation exceeded 5%. A statistical classification framework was built for diagnosing cytomegalovirus status from the catalog of TCR beta chain sequences. V and J gene assignment, in a later analysis, came from comparing TCR nucleotide sequences with IMGT/GENE-DB human TR gene sequences. The TCRdist pipeline was used in a later analysis to assign CDR3 sequences and most-parsimonious VDJ recombination scenarios. A later analysis defined each TCR beta chain by its CDR3 amino acid sequence plus V-gene family, and excluded reads lacking a unique V-gene family. In a later analysis, approximately 640 highly shared, low-generation-probability nucleotide sequences were removed to address suspected cross-contamination and a sequencing artifact. A later analysis calculated a clonal expansion index for each public chain from normalized within-repertoire ranks of inferred template counts. Generation probabilities in a later analysis came from a VDJ recombination model fitted to out-of-frame rearrangements, and those results were checked against IGoR. In a later analysis, TCR-TCR, TCR-HLA and TCR-CMV co-occurrence was scored with hypergeometric tests, and a repertoire-size bias correction was applied to TCR pairs. In a later analysis, false discovery rates were estimated by permuting HLA or CMV assignments 20 times. In a later analysis, co-occurring TCRs were grouped using DBSCAN, with TCRdist sequence similarity added in when clustering inside HLA-allele-positive subsets. Repertoires with fewer than 30,000 or more than 120,000 public chains, plus five repertoires with anomalous nucleotide sharing, were excluded from co-occurrence clustering. Here the immuneACCESS table is served through TCRdb, limited to in-frame sequences with V and J called. Missing clones are a known gap in these copies; in checked studies unresolved V genes cover under half, and the rest lacks a known reason. V, J and clone size derive from that table, while D and trimming were established from the DNA sequence. The sample records a few hundred thousand clones, around 80% of which are singletons. The ten largest clones capture 0.22% of the sample.

Material: PBMCs. The chain is made from TRBV5-1 and TRBJ2-1, and 11 junction bases match TRBD2. The clonotype comes from a girl aged 2-10 years in good health and CMV-seronegative. The DNA sequence is given as TGCGCCAGCAGCGAACTGACTAGCGGGATCGGGAATGAGCAGTTCTTC. This is translated as CASSELTSGIGNEQFF.